The rows below give T cell receptor beta chains drawn from one sample of a study of shared clonotypes between healthy human individuals. The protocol was immunoSEQ multiplex PCR, while the TCRdb copy is restricted to in-frame clones and leaves out a portion. The table shows millions of clones, with about 95% occurring only once. The sequencing input was naive CD8+ T cells sorted from blood. The receptors here all came from a man younger than 35 in good health. Both conserved end residues are part of each CDR3. The D gene is left open where the match is weak. Size values are once, few and many counts, or a class for expanded clones, and some rows have none.

j_gene | v_gene | abundance | d_gene | CDR3aa | CDR3nt
TRBJ2-7 | TRBV5-1 | NA | NA | CASSLWGHPYEQYF | TGCGCCAGCAGCTTGTGGGGTCATCCCTACGAGCAGTACTTC
TRBJ1-3 | TRBV6-5 | NA | NA | CASSVGAGGNTIYF | TGTGCCAGCAGTGTAGGGGCAGGCGGAAACACCATATATTTT
TRBJ2-1 | TRBV7-9 | NA | NA | CASSLFEGFNEQFF | TGTGCCAGCAGCTTATTCGAGGGGTTTAATGAGCAGTTCTTC
TRBJ2-3 | TRBV4-1 | NA | NA | CASSQGDTNPSTDTQYF | TGCGCCAGCAGCCAAGGAGACACCAACCCTAGCACAGATACGCAGTATTTT
TRBJ1-6 | TRBV28 | NA | TRBD1 | CASTETWTGGSPLHF | TGTGCCAGCACCGAGACTTGGACAGGGGGGTCACCCCTCCACTTT
TRBJ1-1 | TRBV4-1 | NA | NA | CASSQVLGGLDTEAFF | TGCGCCAGCAGCCAAGTGCTGGGGGGGCTGGACACTGAAGCTTTCTTT
TRBJ2-2 | TRBV2 | NA | NA | CASSLGRLNTGELFF | TGTGCCAGCAGTCTAGGCAGGCTTAACACCGGGGAGCTGTTTTTT
TRBJ2-3 | TRBV7-9 | NA | NA | CASSLSSGGADTQYF | TGTGCCAGCAGCTTATCCTCAGGGGGGGCAGATACGCAGTATTTT
TRBJ1-2 | TRBV5-1 | NA | TRBD1 | CASSQEQGADGYTF | TGCGCCAGCAGCCAAGAACAGGGGGCGGATGGCTACACCTTC
TRBJ2-7 | TRBV27 | NA | NA | CASGAEAGILYEQYF | TGTGCCAGCGGTGCAGAGGCGGGGATTCTCTACGAGCAGTACTTC
TRBJ2-7 | TRBV5-1 | once | NA | CASSLEDDTYEQYF | TGCGCCAGCAGCTTGGAGGACGACACCTACGAGCAGTACTTC
TRBJ1-1 | TRBV6-5 | NA | NA | CASSYQETVNTEAFF | TGTGCCAGCAGTTACCAAGAGACAGTGAACACTGAAGCTTTCTTT
TRBJ2-7 | TRBV19 | NA | NA | CASSQTGDYEQYF | TGTGCCAGTAGCCAAACAGGAGACTACGAGCAGTACTTC
TRBJ2-5 | TRBV18 | NA | NA | CASSVYQETQYF | TGTGCCAGCTCAGTGTACCAAGAGACCCAGTACTTC
TRBJ2-7 | TRBV4-1 | NA | NA | CASSQARDWPYEQYF | TGCGCCAGCAGCCAAGCTCGGGACTGGCCCTACGAGCAGTACTTC
TRBJ2-7 | TRBV9 | NA | NA | CASSVGGPAYEQYF | TGTGCCAGCAGCGTAGGAGGACCAGCCTACGAGCAGTACTTC
TRBJ2-7 | TRBV6-6 | NA | TRBD1 | CASSIGDRGLPYEQYF | TGTGCCAGCAGTATCGGAGACAGGGGGCTGCCCTACGAGCAGTACTTC
TRBJ2-1 | TRBV13 | NA | TRBD2 | CASSTWTSDNEQFF | TGTGCCAGCAGCACATGGACTAGCGACAATGAGCAGTTCTTC
TRBJ1-2 | TRBV7-8 | once | NA | CASSWGDDGYTF | TGTGCCAGCAGCTGGGGGGACGATGGCTACACCTTC
TRBJ2-7 | TRBV5-8 | NA | NA | CASSLRVTDEQYF | TGTGCCAGCAGCTTAAGGGTAACGGACGAGCAGTACTTC
TRBJ1-1 | TRBV6-6 | once | NA | CASEGLAVGTEAFF | TGTGCCAGTGAGGGATTAGCGGTCGGCACTGAAGCTTTCTTT
TRBJ2-7 | TRBV5-4 | NA | NA | CASSLVPGVSSYEQYF | TGTGCCAGCAGCTTGGTTCCAGGCGTTAGCTCCTACGAGCAGTACTTC
TRBJ2-7 | TRBV11-2 | NA | TRBD2 | CASSLDPTSDEQYF | TGTGCCAGCAGCTTAGACCCCACTAGCGACGAGCAGTACTTC
TRBJ2-7 | TRBV27 | NA | NA | CASSSGSNYEQYF | TGTGCCAGCAGTTCGGGCAGCAACTACGAGCAGTACTTC
TRBJ1-4 | TRBV2 | NA | TRBD1 | CASSPRRGQGLTNEKLFF | TGTGCCAGCAGTCCACGCCGCGGACAGGGGCTAACTAATGAAAAACTGTTTTTT
TRBJ2-7 | TRBV7-6 | NA | NA | CASSPGGGPNYEQYF | TGTGCCAGCAGCCCCGGCGGAGGGCCCAACTACGAGCAGTACTTC
TRBJ1-5 | TRBV27 | few | TRBD1 | CAIQRQGSDQPQHF | TGTGCCATCCAAAGACAGGGGAGTGATCAGCCCCAGCATTTT
TRBJ2-3 | TRBV7-9 | NA | NA | CASSLAGRERDTQYF | TGTGCCAGCAGCTTAGCGGGCAGGGAAAGAGATACGCAGTATTTT
TRBJ2-2 | TRBV7-9 | NA | NA | CASSDGTVANTGELFF | TGTGCCAGCAGCGATGGGACGGTCGCGAACACCGGGGAGCTGTTTTTT
TRBJ1-2 | TRBV6-1 | NA | NA | CASRLDGSPNYGYTF | TGTGCCAGCAGGCTCGACGGATCCCCTAACTATGGCTACACCTTC
TRBJ2-1 | TRBV27 | NA | NA | CASSLPSRLSDYNEQFF | TGTGCCAGCAGTCTGCCGTCTAGGCTTTCGGATTACAATGAGCAGTTCTTC
TRBJ2-7 | TRBV5-1 | NA | NA | CASSLSSYSYEQYF | TGCGCCAGCAGCTTGTCTAGCTACTCCTACGAGCAGTACTTC
TRBJ2-7 | TRBV7-9 | NA | TRBD1 | CASSSITGVSYEQYF | TGTGCCAGCAGCTCAATTACAGGGGTCTCCTACGAGCAGTACTTC
TRBJ2-2 | TRBV4-1 | NA | TRBD1 | CASSSSPGQEATGELFF | TGCGCCAGCAGCTCCTCCCCGGGACAGGAGGCTACCGGGGAGCTGTTTTTT
TRBJ2-7 | TRBV6-5 | NA | NA | CASRAGLLDLDEQYF | TGTGCCAGCAGGGCGGGACTGTTGGACTTGGACGAGCAGTACTTC
TRBJ2-3 | TRBV9 | once | TRBD2 | CASSGGGRAAADTQYF | TGTGCCAGCAGCGGTGGAGGGAGGGCCGCGGCAGATACGCAGTATTTT
TRBJ2-7 | TRBV11-2 | NA | NA | CASSLVPDWLYEQYF | TGTGCCAGCAGCTTAGTACCGGACTGGCTCTACGAGCAGTACTTC
TRBJ2-2 | TRBV19 | NA | NA | CASSIDQGRENTGELFF | TGTGCCAGTAGTATAGATCAAGGCCGAGAAAACACCGGGGAGCTGTTTTTT
TRBJ2-7 | TRBV2 | NA | TRBD1 | CASSITGGSYEQYF | TGTGCCAGCAGTATTACAGGGGGCTCCTACGAGCAGTACTTC
TRBJ1-2 | TRBV4-1 | NA | NA | CASSQEEYDYGYTF | TGCGCCAGCAGCCAAGAGGAGTACGACTATGGCTACACCTTC
TRBJ2-7 | TRBV2 | NA | NA | CASSDVGYEQYF | TGTGCCAGCAGTGACGTAGGCTACGAGCAGTACTTC